The next 6 T cell receptor beta chains were all read from a single sample in a study of blood T cell repertoires in COVID-19. The assay was immunoSEQ multiplex PCR, and TCRdb's table has in-frame clones only and misses some. Among about 200,000 clones listed, under 90% were seen once. Sequencing input: peripheral blood. These receptors were taken from a man aged 60 to 69 with acute or convalescent COVID-19.

This clone was detected only a few times. The chain employs TRBV7-8 and TRBJ2-1; 13 positions match TRBD2. Germline trimming cut 5 bases from V and 6 bases from J; bases unmatched to any gene: 4. Per germline, CDR1 SGHVS and CDR2 FQNEAQ. The CDR3 loop spans 15 amino acids. The chain's CDR3 is CASSLLAGGFNEQFF. The CDR3 DNA sequence: TGTGCCAGCAGCCTACTAGCGGGAGGGTTCAATGAGCAGTTCTTC.

The chain employs TRBV6-5 and TRBJ1-6; 8 nucleotides align to TRBD1. The CDR3 length is 13 residues. Germline CDR1 reads MNHEY; CDR2 reads SVGAGI. V shed 6 bases and J 7 bases; nucleotides not matched to a gene: 2. CDR3 coding DNA: TGTGCCAGCAGGGGACAGGAAAATTCACCCCTCCACTTT. Residues: CASRGQENSPLHF.

The chain uses TRBV7-9 and TRBJ1-2; unclear D gene. V gave up 1 base and J gave up 4 bases, with 19 bases separating them. Germline lookup yields CDR1 SEHNR and CDR2 FQNEAQ (reference sequence). CDR3 length equals 17 residues. The CDR3 loop is CASSLDIAAGTIYGYTF. In DNA form, the CDR3 reads TGTGCCAGCAGCTTAGATATAGCGGCAGGAACTATCTATGGCTACACCTTC.

The rearrangement uses TRBV7-2 and TRBJ1-3, with D unclear. Deletions cut 4 bases from V and 2 bases from J, with 3 bases between. Per germline, CDR1 SGHTA and CDR2 FQGNSA. The CDR3 is made up of 12 amino acids. Here the CDR3 DNA reads TGTGCCAGCAGCTCTACTGGAAACACCATATATTTT. As protein: CASSSTGNTIYF.

The gene calls are TRBV9 and TRBJ1-5; 7 bases align to TRBD1. CDR1 and CDR2 (germline): SGDLS, YYNGEE. Losses at the gene ends were 0 bases for V and 6 bases for J; bases not matched to a gene: 6. The CDR3 loop spans 15 amino acids. The CDR3 DNA sequence: TGTGCCAGCAGCGTAGGGGGGACAGTGGGTCAGCCCCAGCATTTT. It encodes CASSVGGTVGQPQHF.

The rearrangement uses TRBV29-1 and TRBJ2-1, with a possible D match to TRBD2 (5 bases). This CDR3 contains 16 residues. The germline V and J ends were trimmed by 5 bases and 0 bases, with 17 bases remaining between them. Germline-derived CDR1 and CDR2 are SQVTM and ANQGSEA. The CDR3 sequence is CSVNPEATSSYNEQFF. CDR3 bases: TGCAGCGTTAACCCGGAGGCGACGAGCTCCTACAATGAGCAGTTCTTC.